Given below is one TCR beta chain in context. The method was immunoSEQ multiplex PCR; TCRdb's version includes in-frame clones alone and lacks a portion of them. The profile shows about 2 million clones, over 85% of them singletons. The sample is drawn from a study of shared clonotypes between healthy human individuals. Positively selected for CCR7, the CD45RO-negative cells used as naive CD8 cells excluded terminally differentiated effector memory CD45RA+ cells. V was clipped by 2 bases and J by 1 base, with 6 bases between them. This CDR3 is built from 14 residues. CDR1 is KGHSH and CDR2 is LQKENI in the germline V gene.

Input material: naive CD8+ T cells sorted from blood. The chain uses TRBV18 and TRBJ2-4; D uncertain. The sequence was collected from a man aged 18 to 30 in good health. The CDR3 region has the DNA TGTGCCAGCTCACCATCAGATGCCAAAAACATTCAGTACTTC. This encodes CASSPSDAKNIQYF.